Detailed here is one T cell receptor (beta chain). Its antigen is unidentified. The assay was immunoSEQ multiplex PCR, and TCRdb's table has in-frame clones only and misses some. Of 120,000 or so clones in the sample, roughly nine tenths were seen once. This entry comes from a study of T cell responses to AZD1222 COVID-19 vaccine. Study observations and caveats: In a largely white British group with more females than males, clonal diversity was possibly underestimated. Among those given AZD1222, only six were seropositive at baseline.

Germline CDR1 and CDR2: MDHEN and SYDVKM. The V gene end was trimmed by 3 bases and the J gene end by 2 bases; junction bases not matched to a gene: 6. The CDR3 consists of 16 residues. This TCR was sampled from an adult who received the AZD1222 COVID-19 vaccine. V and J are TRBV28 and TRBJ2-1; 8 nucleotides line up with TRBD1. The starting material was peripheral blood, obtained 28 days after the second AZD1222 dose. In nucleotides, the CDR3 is TGTGCCAGCAGTTTTCCGAAGGGACAGGCCTACAATGAGCAGTTCTTC. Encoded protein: CASSFPKGQAYNEQFF. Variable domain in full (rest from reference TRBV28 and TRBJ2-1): DVKVTQSSRYLVKRTGEKVFLECVQDMDHENMFWYRQDPGLGLRLIYFSYDVKMKEKGDIPEGYSVSREKKERFSLILESASTNQTSMYLCASSFPKGQAYNEQFFGPGTRLTVL.